This entry is about one T cell receptor beta chain. The data derive from a study of early T cells in non-severe SARS-CoV-2 infection. Study information: Unsorted whole blood bulk RNA was sequenced, with unpaired chains.

Unique molecular identifiers were affixed to single, distinct cDNA molecules. TCRdb recomputed calls from the 5' RACE reads with MiXCR, one row per CDR3 protein. The data contain just over 80,000 distinct CDR3 sequences, roughly 13% of them seen just once; the ten biggest clones take up 1.2% to 1.5%. The sequencing input was whole blood. The clonotype was recovered from an adult who was a healthcare worker with PCR-confirmed SARS-CoV-2 infection or an uninfected control (not recorded which).

The CDR3 spells CASQTGPGEQFF. CDR3 DNA sequence: TGTGCCAGCCAAACAGGCCCGGGTGAGCAGTTCTTC. The rearrangement links TRBV28 to TRBJ2-1; a possible D gene is TRBD1 (5 bases). CDR1 and CDR2 (germline): MDHEN, SYDVKM. V lost 8 bases and J lost 9, with 14 bases in between. The CDR3 covers 12 residues.